This T cell receptor beta chain stems from a study of cytomegalovirus exposure and HLA in healthy donors. The study's findings and limits: Later work showed greater clonal expansion in HLA-associated TCR beta chains than in equally common others. Previously analyzed data showed that most TCR beta V segments were productive at a frequency of about 87% or about 30%.

Everyone who donated was a healthy bone marrow donor. Details on this clone: Its antigen remains unidentified.

The V gene lost 3 bases and the J gene lost 5 bases, with 5 bases spanning the gap. The CDR3 covers 12 residues. The germline CDR1 and CDR2 sequences are MNHEY and SMNVEV (reference sequence). In the PCR, 60 Vbeta and 13 Jbeta primers were used. Sequencing was performed with immunoSEQ multiplex PCR; in TCRdb, only in-frame clones are kept and a portion is missing. The profile shows tens of thousands of clones, around 79% of them singletons. The source is a male donor in good health and CMV-seropositive. The chain joins TRBV27 to TRBJ2-1; D is unresolved. The sample was PBMCs. The CDR3 coding sequence is TGTGCCAGCAGTTTCCAAAACAATGAGCAGTTCTTC. Its translation is CASSFQNNEQFF.